The 13 T cell receptor beta chains listed next were all sequenced from one sample in a study of monozygotic twins with inflammatory bowel disease. Reanalyzing the 5' RACE reads, TCRdb keeps one entry per CDR3 protein, without DNA. The sample includes around 220,000 distinct CDR3 sequences. Sequenced material: blood. Receptor source: a human donor with ulcerative colitis or Crohn's disease, or a healthy co-twin of an affected twin (not recorded which).

The chain carries TRBV7-2 and TRBJ1-1; TCRdb returns TRBD1, unconfirmable since there is no DNA. The length of the CDR3 is 15 residues. Per germline, CDR1 SGHTA and CDR2 FQGNSA. The CDR3 reads CASSFTGLGNTEAFF. Full variable domain (missing parts from reference TRBV7-2 and TRBJ1-1): GAGVSQSPSNKVTEKGKDVELRCDPISGHTALYWYRQSLGQGLEFLIYFQGNSAPDKSGLPSDRFSAERTGGSVSTLTIQRTQQEDSAVYLCASSFTGLGNTEAFFGQGTRLTVV.

The chain combines TRBV4-1 with TRBJ1-4. The CDR3 length is 17 residues. CDR1 is MGHRA, CDR2 YSYEKL, per germline. The CDR3: CASSQDRQARTNEKLFF.

The genes are TRBV24-1 and TRBJ2-1; TCRdb returns TRBD1, unconfirmable since there is no DNA. The V gene's germline CDR1 is KGHDR and CDR2 SFDVKD. The CDR3 has 17 amino acids. CDR3 in amino acids: CATSDFWRGREFHEQFF.

The chain joins TRBV29-1 to TRBJ2-7; no DNA is available, so the TRBD1 call from TCRdb remains unchecked. In germline, CDR1 is SQVTM, CDR2 ANQGSEA. This CDR3 region has 11 residues. CDR3 loop: CSVTSPEEQYF.

This chain's CDR3 is CSAKERRGSSYEQYF. V and J are TRBV20-1 and TRBJ2-7; with no DNA, the TCRdb D assignment of TRBD2 cannot be verified. The CDR3 runs 15 residues. CDR1 is DFQATT and CDR2 is SNEGSKA in the germline V gene (reference sequence).

This chain links TRBV7-9 with TRBJ1-1. This CDR3 is built from 13 residues. Per germline, CDR1 SEHNR and CDR2 FQNEAQ (reference sequence). CDR3 amino acids: CASSPIGSTEAFF.

The chain links TRBV19 to TRBJ2-1; the TCRdb D gene call, TRBD1, has no DNA to confirm it. From germline, CDR1 is LNHDA and CDR2 SQIVND (reference sequence). The CDR3 runs to 14 residues. This chain's CDR3 is CASSSGALYNEQFF.

This rearrangement joins TRBV5-1 to TRBJ2-1. The V gene's germline CDR1 is SGHRS and CDR2 YFSETQ. The CDR3 runs 15 residues. CDR3: CASSLAALIDDEQFF.

This chain links TRBV9 with TRBJ2-5; the TCRdb D gene call, TRBD2, has no DNA to confirm it. This CDR3 comprises 14 residues. The V gene's germline CDR1 is SGDLS and CDR2 YYNGEE. CDR3: CASSQGGPYETQYF.

The V call is TRBV5-1, the J call TRBJ2-5; the D call from TCRdb, TRBD1, cannot be confirmed without DNA. The CDR3 runs to 15 residues. Germline loops: CDR1 SGHRS, CDR2 YFSETQ. The CDR3 is CASSPGSTGTETQYF.

The rearrangement joins TRBV20-1 to TRBJ2-3; TCRdb outputs TRBD2, but without DNA this stays unchecked. CDR3 size: 16 residues. The germline V gene has CDR1 DFQATT and CDR2 SNEGSKA (reference sequence). CDR3 region: CSAGDTVLAVRDTQYF.

V gene TRBV6-6 combines with J gene TRBJ2-7; the D gene TCRdb calls, TRBD2, cannot be checked with no DNA. CDR3 length equals 14 residues. Germline V gene data show CDR1 as MNHNY and CDR2 as SVGAGI (reference sequence). The CDR3 spells CASSTSPSSYEQYF.

The V call is TRBV7-9, the J call TRBJ1-4; TCRdb outputs TRBD1, but without DNA this stays unchecked. In germline, CDR1 is SEHNR, CDR2 FQNEAQ (reference sequence). The CDR3 is 15 residues long. The CDR3 loop reads CASSLPNRGNEKLFF.